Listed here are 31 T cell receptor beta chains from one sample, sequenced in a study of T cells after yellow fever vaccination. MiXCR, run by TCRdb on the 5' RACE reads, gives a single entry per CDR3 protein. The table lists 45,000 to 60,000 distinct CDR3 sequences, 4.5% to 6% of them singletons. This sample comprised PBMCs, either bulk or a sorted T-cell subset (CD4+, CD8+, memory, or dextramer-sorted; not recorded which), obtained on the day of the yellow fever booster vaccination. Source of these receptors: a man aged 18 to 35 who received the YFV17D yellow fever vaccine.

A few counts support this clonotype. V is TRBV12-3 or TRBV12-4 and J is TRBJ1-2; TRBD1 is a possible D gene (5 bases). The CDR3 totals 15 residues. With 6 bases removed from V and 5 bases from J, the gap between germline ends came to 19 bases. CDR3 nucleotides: TGTGCCAGCAGAAACCGACAGTCTATCCCATATGGCTACACCTTC. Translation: CASRNRQSIPYGYTF.

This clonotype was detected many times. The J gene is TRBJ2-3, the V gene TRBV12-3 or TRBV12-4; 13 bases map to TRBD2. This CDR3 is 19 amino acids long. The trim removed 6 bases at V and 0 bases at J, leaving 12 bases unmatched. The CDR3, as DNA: TGTGCCAGCAGAGCCGGGACTAGCGGGGTATCCTCCAGCACAGATACGCAGTATTTT. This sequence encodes CASRAGTSGVSSSTDTQYF.

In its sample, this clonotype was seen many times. CDR3 sequence (DNA): TGTGCCAGCAGTTACTCGGGAGGCGGCACAGATACGCAGTATTTT. Its translation is CASSYSGGGTDTQYF. V usage is TRBV6-5 and J usage is TRBJ2-3, with D perhaps TRBD2 (6 bases). Germline V gene lookup returns CDR1 MNHEY and CDR2 SVGAGI. The CDR3 is 15 amino acids. V was pared by 0 bases and J by 1 base, with 8 bases between.

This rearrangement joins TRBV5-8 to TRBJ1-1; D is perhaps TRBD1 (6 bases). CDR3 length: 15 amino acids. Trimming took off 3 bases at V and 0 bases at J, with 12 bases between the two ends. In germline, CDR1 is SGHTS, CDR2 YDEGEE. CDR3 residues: CASSWGTSMNTEAFF. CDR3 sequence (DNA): TGTGCCAGCAGCTGGGGGACAAGCATGAACACTGAAGCTTTCTTT.

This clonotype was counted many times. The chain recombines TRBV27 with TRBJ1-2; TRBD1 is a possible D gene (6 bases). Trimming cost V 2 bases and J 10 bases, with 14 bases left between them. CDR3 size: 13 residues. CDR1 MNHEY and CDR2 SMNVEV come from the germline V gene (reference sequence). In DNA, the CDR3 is TGTGCCAGCAGTTTAGGGGGCAGGGACGACTACACCTTC. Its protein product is CASSLGGRDDYTF.

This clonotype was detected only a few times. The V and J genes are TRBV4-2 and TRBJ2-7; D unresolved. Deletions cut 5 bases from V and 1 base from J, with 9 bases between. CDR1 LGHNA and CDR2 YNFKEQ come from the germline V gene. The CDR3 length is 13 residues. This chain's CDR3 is CASSCKGSYEQYV. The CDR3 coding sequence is TGTGCCAGCAGCTGTAAAGGTTCCTACGAGCAGTACGTC.

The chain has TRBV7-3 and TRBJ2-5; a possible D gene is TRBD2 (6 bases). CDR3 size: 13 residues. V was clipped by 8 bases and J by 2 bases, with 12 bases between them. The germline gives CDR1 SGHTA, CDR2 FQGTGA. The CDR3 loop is CASALGLQETQYF. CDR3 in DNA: TGTGCCAGCGCGTTGGGACTTCAAGAGACCCAGTACTTC.

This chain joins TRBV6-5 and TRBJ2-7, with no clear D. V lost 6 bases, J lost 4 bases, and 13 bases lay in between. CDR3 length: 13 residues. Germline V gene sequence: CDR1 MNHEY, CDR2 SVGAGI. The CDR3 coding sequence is TGTGCCAGCAGACAAGATAATACTTACGAGCAGTACGTC. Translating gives CASRQDNTYEQYV.

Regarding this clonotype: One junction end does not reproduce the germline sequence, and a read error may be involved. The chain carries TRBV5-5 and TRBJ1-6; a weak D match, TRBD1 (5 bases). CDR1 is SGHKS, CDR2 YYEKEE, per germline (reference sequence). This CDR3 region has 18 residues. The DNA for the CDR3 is TGTGCCAGCCTCGGGGGGTTGGGAGCCGGGGACGAGGGATCACCCCACCACTTT. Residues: CASLGGLGAGDEGSPHHF.

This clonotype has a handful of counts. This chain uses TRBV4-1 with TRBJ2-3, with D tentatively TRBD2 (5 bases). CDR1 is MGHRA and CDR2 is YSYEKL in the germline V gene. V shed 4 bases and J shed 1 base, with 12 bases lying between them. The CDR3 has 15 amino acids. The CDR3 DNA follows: TGCGCCAGCAGCCCTTTACTAGACGGCACAGATACGCAGTATTTT. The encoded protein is CASSPLLDGTDTQYF.

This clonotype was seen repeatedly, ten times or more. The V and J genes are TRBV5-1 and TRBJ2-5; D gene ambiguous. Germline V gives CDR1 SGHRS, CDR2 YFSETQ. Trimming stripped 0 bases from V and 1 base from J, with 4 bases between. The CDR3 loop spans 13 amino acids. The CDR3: CASSLGSQETQYF. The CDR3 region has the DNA TGCGCCAGCAGCTTGGGTTCCCAAGAGACCCAGTACTTC.

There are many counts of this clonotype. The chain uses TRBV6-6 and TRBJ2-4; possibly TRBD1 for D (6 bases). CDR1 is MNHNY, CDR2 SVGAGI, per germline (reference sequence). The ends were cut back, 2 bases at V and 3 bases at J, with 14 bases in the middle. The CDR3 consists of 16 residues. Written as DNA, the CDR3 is TGTGCCAGCAGTTACACCCCAGGGGTAGGCAAAAACATTCAGTACTTC. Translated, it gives CASSYTPGVGKNIQYF.

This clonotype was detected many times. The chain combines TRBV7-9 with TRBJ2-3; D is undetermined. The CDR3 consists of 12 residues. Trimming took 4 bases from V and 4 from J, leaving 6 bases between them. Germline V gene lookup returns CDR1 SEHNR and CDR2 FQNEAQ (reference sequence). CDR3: CASSSRPDTQYF. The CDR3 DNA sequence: TGTGCCAGCAGCTCAAGGCCAGATACGCAGTATTTT. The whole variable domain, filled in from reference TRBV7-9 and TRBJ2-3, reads DTGVSQNPRHKITKRGQNVTFRCDPISEHNRLYWYRQTLGQGPEFLTYFQNEAQLEKSRLLSDRFSAERPKGSFSTLEIQRTEQGDSAMYLCASSSRPDTQYFGPGTRLTVL.

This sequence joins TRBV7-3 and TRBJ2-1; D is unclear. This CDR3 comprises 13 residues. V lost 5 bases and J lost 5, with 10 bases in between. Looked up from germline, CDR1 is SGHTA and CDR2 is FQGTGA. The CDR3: CASSVPPDNEQFF. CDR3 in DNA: TGTGCCAGCAGCGTCCCCCCGGACAATGAGCAGTTCTTC.

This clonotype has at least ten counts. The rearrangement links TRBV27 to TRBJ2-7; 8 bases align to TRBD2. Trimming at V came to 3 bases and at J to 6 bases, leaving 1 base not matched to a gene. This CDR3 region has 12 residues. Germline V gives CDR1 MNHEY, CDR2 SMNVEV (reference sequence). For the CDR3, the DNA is TGTGCCAGCAGTTTCGGGAGGGGCGAGCAGTACTTC. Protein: CASSFGRGEQYF.

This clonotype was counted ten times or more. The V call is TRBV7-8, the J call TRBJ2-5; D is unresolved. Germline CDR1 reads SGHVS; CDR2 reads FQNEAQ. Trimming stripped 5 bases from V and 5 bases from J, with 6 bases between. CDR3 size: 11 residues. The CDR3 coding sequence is TGTGCCAGCAGCATGGAGGAGACCCAGTACTTC. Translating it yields CASSMEETQYF.

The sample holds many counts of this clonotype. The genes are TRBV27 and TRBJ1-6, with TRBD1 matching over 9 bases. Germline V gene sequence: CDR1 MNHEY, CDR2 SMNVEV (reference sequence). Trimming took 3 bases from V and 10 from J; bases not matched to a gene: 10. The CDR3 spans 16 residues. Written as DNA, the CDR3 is TGTGCCAGCAGTTTCGCACCGAGACAGGGGGGCTCACCCCTCCACTTT. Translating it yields CASSFAPRQGGSPLHF.

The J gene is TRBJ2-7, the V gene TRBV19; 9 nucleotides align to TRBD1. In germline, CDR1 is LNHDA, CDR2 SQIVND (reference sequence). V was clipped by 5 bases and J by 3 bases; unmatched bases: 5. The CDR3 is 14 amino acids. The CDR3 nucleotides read TGTGCCAGTAGTCTAACAGGGGGCAGCTACGAGCAGTACGTC. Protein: CASSLTGGSYEQYV.

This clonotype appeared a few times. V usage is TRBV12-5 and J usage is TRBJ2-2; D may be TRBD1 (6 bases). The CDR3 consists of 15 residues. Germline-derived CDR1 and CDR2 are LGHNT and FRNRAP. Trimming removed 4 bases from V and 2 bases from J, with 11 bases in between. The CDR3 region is CASGSGADNTGELFF. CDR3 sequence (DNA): TGTGCTAGTGGTTCAGGGGCTGACAACACCGGGGAGCTGTTTTTT. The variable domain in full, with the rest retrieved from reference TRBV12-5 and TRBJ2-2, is DARVTQTPRHKVTEMGQEVTMRCQPILGHNTVFWYRQTMMQGLELLAYFRNRAPLDDSGMPKDRFSAEMPDATLATLKIQPSEPRDSAVYFCASGSGADNTGELFFGEGSRLTVL.

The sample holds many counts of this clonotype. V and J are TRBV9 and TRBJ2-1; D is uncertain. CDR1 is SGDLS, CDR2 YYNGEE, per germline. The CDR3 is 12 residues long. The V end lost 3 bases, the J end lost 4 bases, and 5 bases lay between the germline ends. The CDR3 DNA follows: TGTGCCAGCAGCGCCCGATACAATGAGCAGTTCTTC. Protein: CASSARYNEQFF.

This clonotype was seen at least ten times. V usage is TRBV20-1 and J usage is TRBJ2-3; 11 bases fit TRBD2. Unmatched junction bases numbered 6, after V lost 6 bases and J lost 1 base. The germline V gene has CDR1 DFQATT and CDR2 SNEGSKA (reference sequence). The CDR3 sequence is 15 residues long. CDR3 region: CSALAGGRGTDTQYF. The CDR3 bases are TGCAGTGCCCTAGCGGGGGGCAGGGGCACAGATACGCAGTATTTT.

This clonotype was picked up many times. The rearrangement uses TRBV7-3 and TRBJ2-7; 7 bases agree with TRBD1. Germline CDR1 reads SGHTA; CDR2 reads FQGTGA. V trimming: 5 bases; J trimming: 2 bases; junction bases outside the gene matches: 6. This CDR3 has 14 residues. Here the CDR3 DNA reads TGTGCCAGCAGCCTGTCGGGACAGACCTACGAGCAGTACTTC. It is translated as CASSLSGQTYEQYF.

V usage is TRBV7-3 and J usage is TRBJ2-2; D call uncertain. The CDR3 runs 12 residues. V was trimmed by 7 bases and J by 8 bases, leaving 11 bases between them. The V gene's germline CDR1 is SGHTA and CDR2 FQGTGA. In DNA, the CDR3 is TGTGCCAGCACCCAGCCCCCAGGGGAGCTGTTTTTT. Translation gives CASTQPPGELFF.

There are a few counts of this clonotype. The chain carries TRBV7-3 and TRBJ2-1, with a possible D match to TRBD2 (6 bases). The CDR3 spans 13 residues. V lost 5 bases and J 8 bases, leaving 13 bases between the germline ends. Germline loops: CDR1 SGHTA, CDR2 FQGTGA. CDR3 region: CASSTGTLYEQFF. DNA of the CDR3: TGTGCCAGCAGCACCGGGACTCTCTATGAGCAGTTCTTC.

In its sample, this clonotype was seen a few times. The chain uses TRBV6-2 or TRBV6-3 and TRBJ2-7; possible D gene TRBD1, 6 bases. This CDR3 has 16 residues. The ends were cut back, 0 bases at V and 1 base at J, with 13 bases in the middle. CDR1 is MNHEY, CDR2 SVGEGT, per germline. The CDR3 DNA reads TGTGCCAGCAGTTACTCGAGGACAGTAGGGTCCTACGAGCAGTACGTC. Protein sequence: CASSYSRTVGSYEQYV.

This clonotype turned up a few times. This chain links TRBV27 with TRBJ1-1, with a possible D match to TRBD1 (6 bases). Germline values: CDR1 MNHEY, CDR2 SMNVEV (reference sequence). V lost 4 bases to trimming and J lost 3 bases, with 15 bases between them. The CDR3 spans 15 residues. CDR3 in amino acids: CASSSYRELDTEAFF. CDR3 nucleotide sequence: TGTGCCAGCAGTTCATACAGGGAATTAGACACTGAAGCTTTCTTT.

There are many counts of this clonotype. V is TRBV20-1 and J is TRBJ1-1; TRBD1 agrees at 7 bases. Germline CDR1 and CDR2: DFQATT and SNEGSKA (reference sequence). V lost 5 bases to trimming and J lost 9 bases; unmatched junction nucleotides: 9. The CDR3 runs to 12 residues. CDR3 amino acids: CSAERTGAKAFF. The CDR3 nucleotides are TGCAGTGCTGAAAGGACAGGAGCCAAAGCTTTCTTT.

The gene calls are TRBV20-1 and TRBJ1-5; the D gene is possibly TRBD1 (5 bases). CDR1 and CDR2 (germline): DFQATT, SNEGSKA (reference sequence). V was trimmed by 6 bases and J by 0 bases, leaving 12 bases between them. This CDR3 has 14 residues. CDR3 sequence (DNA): TGCAGTGCCAGTACAGGTTTTAGCAATCAGCCCCAGCATTTT. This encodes CSASTGFSNQPQHF.

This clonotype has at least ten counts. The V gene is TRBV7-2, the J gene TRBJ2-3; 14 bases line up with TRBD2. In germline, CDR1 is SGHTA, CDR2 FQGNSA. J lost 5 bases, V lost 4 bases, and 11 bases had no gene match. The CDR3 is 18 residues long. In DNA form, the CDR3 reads TGTGCCAGCAGCTCCCCTTCGACTAGCGGGGGGGCTGGAGATACGCAGTATTTT. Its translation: CASSSPSTSGGAGDTQYF.

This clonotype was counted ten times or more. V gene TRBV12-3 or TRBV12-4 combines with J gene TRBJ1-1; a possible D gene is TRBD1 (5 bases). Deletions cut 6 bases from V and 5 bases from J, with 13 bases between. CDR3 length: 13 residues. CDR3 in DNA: TGTGCCAGCAGGTCGAGGGGTCGAACTGAAGCTTTCTTT. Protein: CASRSRGRTEAFF.

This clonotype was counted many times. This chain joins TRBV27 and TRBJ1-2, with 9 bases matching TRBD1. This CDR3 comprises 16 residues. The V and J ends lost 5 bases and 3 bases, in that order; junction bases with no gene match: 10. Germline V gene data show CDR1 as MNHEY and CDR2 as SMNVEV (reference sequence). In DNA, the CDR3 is TGTGCCAGCAGTACCAACCGGGACAGGGCGGACTATGGCTACACCTTC. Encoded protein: CASSTNRDRADYGYTF.